These 26 T cell receptor beta chains came from one sample sequenced in a study of blood T cells in healthy people across ages. Then a second PCR, running roughly 7 to 11 cycles, was carried out with a sample-barcoded 5' primer and a J-beta primer mix. A single record per CDR3 protein comes from TCRdb applying MiXCR to the 5' RACE reads. Of 1.5 million to 2 million distinct CDR3 sequences in the sample, over 25% are singletons; the top ten hold 7.7%. Material: blood. Receptor source: a woman under 40 in good health.

This clonotype was counted at least ten times. The genes are TRBV7-6 and TRBJ2-5; 7 positions agree with TRBD1. The germline V gene has CDR1 SGHVS and CDR2 FNYEAQ. Germline trimming cut 3 bases from V and 11 bases from J; bases unmatched to any gene: 6. The CDR3 runs to 12 residues. CDR3 in DNA: TGTGCCAGCAGCTTGGGGACAGCGTGGCAGTACTTC. Translated: CASSLGTAWQYF.

V is TRBV7-2 and J is TRBJ2-3; D call uncertain. Trimming took 4 bases from V and 4 from J, leaving 12 bases between them. The CDR3 sequence is 14 residues long. The germline V gene encodes CDR1 SGHTA and CDR2 FQGNSA. The CDR3 sequence: CASSWRLLADTQYF. CDR3 bases: TGTGCCAGCAGCTGGAGACTGCTAGCAGATACGCAGTATTTT.

There are a few counts of this clonotype. J is TRBJ1-2 and V is TRBV30; TRBD1 agrees at 10 bases. The CDR3 runs to 14 residues. After removal of 2 bases from V and 3 bases from J, the junction contained 3 bases not matched to a gene. In germline, CDR1 is GTSNPN, CDR2 SVGIG (reference sequence). CDR3 sequence: CAWSRTGGDYGYTF. The CDR3 coding sequence is TGTGCCTGGAGTCGGACAGGGGGAGACTATGGCTACACCTTC.

This clonotype has a handful of counts. The CDR3 loop is CASSPIWEGGYGYTF. CDR3 DNA sequence: TGCGCCAGCAGCCCCATCTGGGAAGGGGGTTATGGCTACACCTTC. This sequence joins TRBV4-3 and TRBJ1-2, with a weak D call TRBD1 (6 bases). Germline-derived CDR1 and CDR2 are LGHNA and YSLEER. The V and J ends lost 4 bases and 5 bases respectively, with 17 bases between them. There are 15 residues in the CDR3.

This clonotype was detected many times. This sequence joins TRBV2 and TRBJ2-7, with 8 bases fitting TRBD1. CDR1 is SNHLY and CDR2 is FYNNEI in the germline V gene. CDR3 length: 14 residues. Unmatched junction bases numbered 8, after V lost 6 bases and J lost 4 bases. The CDR3 sequence is CASRTTGVVYEQYF. The CDR3 nucleotides read TGTGCCAGCAGGACGACAGGGGTTGTGTACGAGCAGTACTTC. The full variable domain, with the rest looked up from reference TRBV2 and TRBJ2-7, is EPEVTQTPSHQVTQMGQEVILRCVPISNHLYFYWYRQILGQKVEFLVSFYNNEISEKSEIFDDQFSVERPDGSNFTLKIRSTKLEDSAMYFCASRTTGVVYEQYFGPGTRLTVT.

The rearrangement uses TRBV11-2 and TRBJ2-1, with D unclear. The CDR3 spans 13 residues. Germline V gives CDR1 SGHAT, CDR2 FQNNGV. Trimming left V 3 bases short and J 10 bases short, with 13 bases between. CDR3 in amino acids: CASSLTPLGEQFF. CDR3 sequence (DNA): TGTGCCAGCAGCTTGACCCCCTTGGGAGAGCAGTTCTTC.

This clonotype turned up a few times. The V call is TRBV5-5, the J call TRBJ1-5; 7 nucleotides match TRBD1. Unmatched junction bases numbered 8, after V lost 3 bases and J lost 2 bases. There are 16 residues in the CDR3. Germline V gives CDR1 SGHKS, CDR2 YYEKEE (reference sequence). CDR3: CASSWKGARGNQPQHF. The CDR3 region has the DNA TGTGCCAGCAGCTGGAAGGGGGCGCGGGGCAATCAGCCCCAGCATTTT.

In this sample, this clonotype turned up a few times. The rearrangement uses TRBV9 and TRBJ2-3; a weak D match, TRBD2 (6 bases). The germline gives CDR1 SGDLS, CDR2 YYNGEE. The V gene lost 4 bases and the J gene lost 0 bases, with 18 bases spanning the gap. The CDR3 loop spans 17 amino acids. CDR3 region: CASSPQGGLSSTDTQYF. CDR3 bases: TGTGCCAGCAGCCCCCAGGGAGGATTGTCTAGCACAGATACGCAGTATTTT.

The chain couples TRBV5-1 to TRBJ2-7; no reliable D call. Between the trimmed V and J ends, which lost 0 bases and 3 bases, there was a span of 10 bases. The CDR3 extends over 14 amino acids. Germline CDR1 SGHRS, CDR2 YFSETQ. CDR3 nucleotide sequence: TGCGCCAGCAGCTTGGGGCTACCACTCTACGAGCAGTACTTC. Protein: CASSLGLPLYEQYF.

This clonotype was detected a few times. V gene TRBV7-2 combines with J gene TRBJ2-5; a weak D match, TRBD1 (5 bases). The V and J ends lost 1 base and 11 bases respectively, with 14 bases between them. Looked up from germline, CDR1 is SGHTA and CDR2 is FQGNSA. The CDR3 is 13 amino acids. In DNA form, the CDR3 reads TGTGCCAGCAGCTTAGAGGGGCCGGTCGGGCAGTACTTC. Translating it yields CASSLEGPVGQYF.

This sequence joins TRBV28 and TRBJ2-4; D is unclear. The ends were cut back, 3 bases at V and 6 bases at J, with 12 bases in the middle. The germline V gene has CDR1 MDHEN and CDR2 SYDVKM. The CDR3 runs to 14 residues. The CDR3: CASSFGPVGNIQYF. The CDR3 DNA sequence: TGTGCCAGCAGTTTTGGCCCCGTCGGAAACATTCAGTACTTC.

This clonotype was detected only a few times. The CDR3, as DNA: TGTGCCAGCAGTCCCGACAGGAACCCGTTCACTGAAGCTTTCTTT. Translation gives CASSPDRNPFTEAFF. This chain links TRBV12-3 or TRBV12-4 with TRBJ1-1; D might be TRBD1 (6 bases). This CDR3 is built from 15 residues. Trimming stripped 5 bases from V and 4 bases from J, with 17 bases between.

Of note for this clonotype: This could be a read error, since a much larger clone is one nucleotide away. The CDR3 here is CASSSPRRGSYEQFF. The DNA for the CDR3 is TGTGCCAGCAGCTCACCACGGCGGGGCTCCTACGAGCAGTTCTTC. The chain recombines TRBV7-2 with TRBJ2-1; a weak D match, TRBD2 (6 bases). Trimming cost V 4 bases and J 10 bases, with 20 bases left between them. The CDR3 is 15 amino acids. The germline V gene encodes CDR1 SGHTA and CDR2 FQGNSA.

This clonotype was seen only once. V usage is TRBV2 and J usage is TRBJ1-2; D ambiguous. Trimming took off 3 bases at V and 4 bases at J, with 6 bases between the two ends. Germline values: CDR1 SNHLY, CDR2 FYNNEI. The CDR3 contains 12 residues. In DNA form, the CDR3 reads TGTGCCAGCAGTGAGGAACGCTATGGCTACACCTTC. This encodes CASSEERYGYTF.

This chain uses TRBV7-2 with TRBJ2-3; D ambiguous. V was shortened by 5 bases and J by 2 bases, with 8 bases between the two germline ends. Germline loops: CDR1 SGHTA, CDR2 FQGNSA. The CDR3 spans 13 residues. CDR3 coding DNA: TGTGCCAGCAGCCGCCTTGTCACAGATACGCAGTATTTT. Its protein product is CASSRLVTDTQYF.

This clonotype was seen a handful of times. The germline gene is not matched at one end of the junction; a read error may be the cause. The chain is built from TRBV24-1 and TRBJ2-5, with 9 bases aligning to TRBD2. The CDR3 consists of 16 residues. The germline V gene encodes CDR1 KGHDR and CDR2 SFDVKD. The CDR3 sequence is CAASDQASGERETQYF. CDR3 bases: TGTGCCGCCAGTGATCAAGCTAGCGGGGAAAGAGAGACCCAGTACTTC.

This clonotype has only a few counts. This CDR3 reads CSARELARSYEQYF. The CDR3 bases are TGCAGTGCTAGAGAGTTGGCCCGCTCCTACGAGCAGTACTTC. The rearrangement joins TRBV20-1 to TRBJ2-7; no clear D gene. V shed 0 bases and J shed 0 bases, with 9 bases lying between them. Germline-derived CDR1 and CDR2 are DFQATT and SNEGSKA (reference sequence). This CDR3 spans 14 amino acids.

The CDR3 sequence is CSVGRQGNRYEQYF. The CDR3 bases are TGCAGCGTTGGGAGACAGGGCAACCGCTACGAGCAGTACTTC. The V call is TRBV29-1, the J call TRBJ2-7; 7 positions agree with TRBD1. The CDR3 spans 14 residues. V lost 4 bases to trimming and J lost 3 bases; unmatched junction nucleotides: 9. CDR1 SQVTM and CDR2 ANQGSEA come from the germline V gene.

This clonotype was counted only a few times. A read error may explain this, as a much larger clone is one base away. The chain uses TRBV20-1 and TRBJ2-3, with D possibly matching TRBD1 (6 bases). The V gene lost 6 bases and the J gene lost 8 bases, with 24 bases spanning the gap. Looked up from germline, CDR1 is DFQATT and CDR2 is SNEGSKA (reference sequence). The CDR3 totals 15 residues. The CDR3 DNA reads TGCAGTGCCTCAATGGTGGCAGGGGTCCTCGGTACGCAGTATTTT. It codes for CSASMVAGVLGTQYF.

This clonotype was recorded at least ten times. The chain employs TRBV29-1 and TRBJ1-2, with D perhaps TRBD1 (6 bases). Trimming took off 7 bases at V and 5 bases at J, with 11 bases between the two ends. This CDR3 region has 11 residues. The germline gives CDR1 SQVTM, CDR2 ANQGSEA. CDR3 nucleotides: TGCAGCGCCCATGGACAGTATGGCTACACCTTC. Translating it yields CSAHGQYGYTF.

This clonotype was counted many times. A much larger clone lies one base from this, so it may be a read error. J is TRBJ2-5 and V is TRBV18; possible D gene TRBD1, 6 bases. The J call may not be correct, given that the DNA end is closer to TRBJ2-7. Germline loops: CDR1 KGHSH, CDR2 LQKENI. This CDR3 has 14 amino acids. CDR3 bases: TGTGCCAGCACATATCCGGGACAAGAATACGAGCAGTACTTC. Translation: CASTYPGQEYEQYF.

The rearrangement joins TRBV20-1 to TRBJ2-5; D assignment may be TRBD1 or TRBD2 (5 bases each). There are 16 residues in the CDR3. V was clipped by 3 bases and J by 1 base, with 18 bases between them. The germline gives CDR1 DFQATT, CDR2 SNEGSKA (reference sequence). CDR3: CSASSYSGRFQETQYF. The CDR3 DNA follows: TGCAGTGCTAGTTCCTACTCGGGGCGGTTCCAAGAGACCCAGTACTTC.

The chain recombines TRBV29-1 with TRBJ2-1; 13 positions match TRBD2. The CDR3 has 18 residues. The junction had 13 bases not matched to a gene; V was cut back by 5 bases and J by 3 bases. Germline CDR1 and CDR2: SQVTM and ANQGSEA. The CDR3 sequence: CSVNPGLAGPASYNEQFF. CDR3 bases: TGCAGCGTTAACCCGGGACTAGCGGGGCCTGCAAGCTACAATGAGCAGTTCTTC.

This clonotype was observed many times. The J gene is TRBJ1-2, the V gene TRBV7-9; D remains ambiguous. Germline V gene sequence: CDR1 SEHNR, CDR2 FQNEAQ (reference sequence). Between the trimmed V and J ends, which lost 4 bases and 1 base, there was a span of 13 bases. The length of the CDR3 is 15 residues. The CDR3 protein is CASSSNVGNNYGYTF. DNA of the CDR3: TGTGCCAGCAGCTCCAACGTGGGTAATAACTATGGCTACACCTTC.

This clonotype was counted only a few times. The rearrangement uses TRBV20-1 and TRBJ2-5; tentative D call: TRBD2 (6 bases). The V gene lost 6 bases and the J gene lost 0 bases, with 17 bases spanning the gap. The CDR3 totals 15 residues. Germline V gene sequence: CDR1 DFQATT, CDR2 SNEGSKA (reference sequence). The CDR3 coding sequence is TGCAGTGCACCGGTGGAGGGGAGGTACCAAGAGACCCAGTACTTC. It yields the protein CSAPVEGRYQETQYF.

Details on this clonotype: At one end, the junction sequence differs from germline, possibly due to a read error. The V and J genes are TRBV9 and TRBJ1-2; 7 bases map to TRBD1. The CDR3 contains 14 residues. Germline CDR1 is SGDLS and CDR2 is YYNGEE. CDR3 nucleotides: TGTACCAGCACCAGGAGACAGGGTTTAAATGACTACACCTTC. Amino acid sequence: CTSTRRQGLNDYTF.